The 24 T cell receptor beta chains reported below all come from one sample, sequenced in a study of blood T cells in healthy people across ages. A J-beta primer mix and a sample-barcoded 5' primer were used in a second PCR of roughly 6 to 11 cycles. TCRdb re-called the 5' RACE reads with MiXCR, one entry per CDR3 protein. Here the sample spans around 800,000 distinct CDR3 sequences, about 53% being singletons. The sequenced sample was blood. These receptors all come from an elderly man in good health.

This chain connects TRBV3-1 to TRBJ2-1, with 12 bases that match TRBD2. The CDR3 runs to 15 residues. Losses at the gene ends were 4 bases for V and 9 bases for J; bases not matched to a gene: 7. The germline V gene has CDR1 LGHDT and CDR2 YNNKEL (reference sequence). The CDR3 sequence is CASSPGLAGRTEQFF. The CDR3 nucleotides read TGTGCCAGCAGCCCTGGACTAGCGGGGCGGACTGAGCAGTTCTTC.

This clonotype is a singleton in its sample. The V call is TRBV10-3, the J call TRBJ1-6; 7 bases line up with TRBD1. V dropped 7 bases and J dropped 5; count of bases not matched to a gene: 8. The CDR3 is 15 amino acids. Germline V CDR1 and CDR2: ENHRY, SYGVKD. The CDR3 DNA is TGTGCCATCACTTCGGGGGACAGAAATAATTCACCCCTCCACTTT. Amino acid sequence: CAITSGDRNNSPLHF.

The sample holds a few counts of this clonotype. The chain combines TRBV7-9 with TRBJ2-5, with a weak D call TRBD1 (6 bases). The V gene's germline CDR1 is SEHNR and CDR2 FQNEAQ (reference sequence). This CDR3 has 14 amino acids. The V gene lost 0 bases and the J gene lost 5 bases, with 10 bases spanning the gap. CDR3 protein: CASSLAGTSETQYF. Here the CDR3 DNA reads TGTGCCAGCAGCTTAGCCGGGACATCGGAGACCCAGTACTTC. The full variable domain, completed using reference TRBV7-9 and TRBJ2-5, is DTGVSQNPRHKITKRGQNVTFRCDPISEHNRLYWYRQTLGQGPEFLTYFQNEAQLEKSRLLSDRFSAERPKGSFSTLEIQRTEQGDSAMYLCASSLAGTSETQYFGPGTRLLVL.

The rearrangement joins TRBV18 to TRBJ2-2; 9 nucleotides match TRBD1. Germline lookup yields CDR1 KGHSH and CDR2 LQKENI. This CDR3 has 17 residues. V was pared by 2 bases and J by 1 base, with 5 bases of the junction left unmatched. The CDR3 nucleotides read TGTGCCAGCTCACCAACCCCGGGACAGGGGAACACCGGGGAGCTGTTTTTT. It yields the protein CASSPTPGQGNTGELFF.

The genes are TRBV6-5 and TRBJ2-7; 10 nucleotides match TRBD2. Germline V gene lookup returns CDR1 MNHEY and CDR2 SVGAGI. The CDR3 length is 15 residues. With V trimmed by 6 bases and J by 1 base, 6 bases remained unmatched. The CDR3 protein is CASRVPLAGSYEQYF. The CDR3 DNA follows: TGTGCCAGCAGGGTCCCACTAGCGGGATCCTACGAGCAGTACTTC.

CDR3 protein: CASRTKGFTEAFF. CDR3 nucleotides: TGTGCCAGCAGAACGAAGGGCTTCACTGAAGCTTTCTTT. The chain couples TRBV2 to TRBJ1-1; D gene ambiguous. CDR1 is SNHLY, CDR2 FYNNEI, per germline. The CDR3 extends over 13 amino acids. Trimming took off 6 bases at V and 4 bases at J, with 12 bases between the two ends.

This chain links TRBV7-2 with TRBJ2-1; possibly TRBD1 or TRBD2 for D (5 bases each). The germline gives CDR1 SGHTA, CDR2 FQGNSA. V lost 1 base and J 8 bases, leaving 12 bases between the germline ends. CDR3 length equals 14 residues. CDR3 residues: CASSLGGSADEQFF. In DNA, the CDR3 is TGTGCCAGCAGCTTAGGGGGGTCTGCGGATGAGCAGTTCTTC.

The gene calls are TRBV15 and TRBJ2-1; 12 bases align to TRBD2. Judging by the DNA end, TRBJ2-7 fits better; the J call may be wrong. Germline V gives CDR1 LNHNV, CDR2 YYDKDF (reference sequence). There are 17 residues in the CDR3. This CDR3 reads CATSRARTSGNYNEQYF. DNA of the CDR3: TGTGCCACCAGCAGAGCTCGGACTAGCGGGAACTACAATGAGCAGTACTTC.

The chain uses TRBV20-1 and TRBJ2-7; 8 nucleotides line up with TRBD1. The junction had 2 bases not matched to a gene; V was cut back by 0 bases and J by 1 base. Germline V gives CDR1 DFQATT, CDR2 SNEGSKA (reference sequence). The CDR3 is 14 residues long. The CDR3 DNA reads TGCAGTGCTAGAGATCACAGGGGGTCCTACGAGCAGTACTTC. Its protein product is CSARDHRGSYEQYF.

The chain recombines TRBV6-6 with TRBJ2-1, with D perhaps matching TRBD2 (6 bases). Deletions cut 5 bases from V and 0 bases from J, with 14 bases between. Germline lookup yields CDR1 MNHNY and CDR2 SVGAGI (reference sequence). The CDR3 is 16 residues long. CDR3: CASSLYREYSYNEQFF. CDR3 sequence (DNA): TGTGCCAGCAGTCTATATCGGGAGTACTCCTACAATGAGCAGTTCTTC.

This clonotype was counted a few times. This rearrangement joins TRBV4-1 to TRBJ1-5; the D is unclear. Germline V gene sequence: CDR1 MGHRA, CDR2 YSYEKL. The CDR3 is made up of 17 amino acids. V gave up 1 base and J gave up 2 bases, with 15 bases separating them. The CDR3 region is CASSQVRETRGNQPQHF. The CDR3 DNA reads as TGCGCCAGCAGCCAAGTGAGGGAAACTAGGGGCAATCAGCCCCAGCATTTT.

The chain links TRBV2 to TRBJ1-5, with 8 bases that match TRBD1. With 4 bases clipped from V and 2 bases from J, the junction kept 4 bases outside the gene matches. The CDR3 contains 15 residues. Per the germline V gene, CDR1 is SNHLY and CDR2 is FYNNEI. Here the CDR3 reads CASSAGQAGNQPQHF. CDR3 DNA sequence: TGTGCCAGCAGTGCGGGACAGGCCGGCAATCAGCCCCAGCATTTT.

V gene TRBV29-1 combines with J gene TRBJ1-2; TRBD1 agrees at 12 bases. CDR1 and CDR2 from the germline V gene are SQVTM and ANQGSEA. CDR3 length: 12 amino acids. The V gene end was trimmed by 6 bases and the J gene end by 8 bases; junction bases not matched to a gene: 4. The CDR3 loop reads CSVRDRGLGYTF. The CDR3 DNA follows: TGCAGCGTCCGGGACAGGGGGCTGGGCTACACCTTC.

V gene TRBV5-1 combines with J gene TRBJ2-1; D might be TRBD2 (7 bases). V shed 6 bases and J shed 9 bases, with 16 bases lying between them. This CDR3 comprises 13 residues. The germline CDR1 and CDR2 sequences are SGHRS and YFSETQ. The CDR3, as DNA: TGCGCCAGCATCGACAACAGGGAGGGTGAGCAGTTCTTC. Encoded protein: CASIDNREGEQFF.

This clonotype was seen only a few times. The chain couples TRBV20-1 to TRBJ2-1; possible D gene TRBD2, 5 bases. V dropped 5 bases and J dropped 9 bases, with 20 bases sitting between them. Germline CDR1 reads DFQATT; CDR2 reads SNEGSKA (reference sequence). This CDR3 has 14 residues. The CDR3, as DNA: TGCAGTGCTTTCATGGGTCAGCGGTTCAGTGAGCAGTTCTTC. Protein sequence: CSAFMGQRFSEQFF.

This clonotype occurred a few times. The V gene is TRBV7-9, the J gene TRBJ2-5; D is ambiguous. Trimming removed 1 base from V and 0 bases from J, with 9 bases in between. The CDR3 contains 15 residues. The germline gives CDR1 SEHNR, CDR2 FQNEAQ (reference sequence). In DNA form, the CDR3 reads TGTGCCAGCAGCTTAGGAGTCCTAGACCAAGAGACCCAGTACTTC. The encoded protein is CASSLGVLDQETQYF.

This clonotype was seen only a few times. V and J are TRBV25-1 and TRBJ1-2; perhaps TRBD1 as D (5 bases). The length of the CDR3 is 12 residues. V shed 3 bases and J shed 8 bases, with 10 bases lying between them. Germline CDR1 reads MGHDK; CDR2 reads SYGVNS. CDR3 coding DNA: TGTGCCAGCAGTGACCCAGGGCGGGGCTACACCTTC. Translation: CASSDPGRGYTF.

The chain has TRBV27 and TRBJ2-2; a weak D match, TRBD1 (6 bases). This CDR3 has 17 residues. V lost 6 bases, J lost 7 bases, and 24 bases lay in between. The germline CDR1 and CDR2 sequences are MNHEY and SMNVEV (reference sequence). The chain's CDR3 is CASSRHSRGLVVGELFF. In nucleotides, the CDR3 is TGTGCCAGCAGCCGACACTCCAGGGGCTTGGTGGTCGGGGAGCTGTTTTTT.

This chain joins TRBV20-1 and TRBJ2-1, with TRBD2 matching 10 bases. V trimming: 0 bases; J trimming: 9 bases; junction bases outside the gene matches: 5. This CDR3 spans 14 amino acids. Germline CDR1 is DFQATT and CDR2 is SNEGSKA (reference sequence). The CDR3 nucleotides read TGCAGTGCTAGAGAGAGCGGGAGGGCCGGTGAGCAGTTCTTC. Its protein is CSARESGRAGEQFF.

The CDR3 DNA sequence: TGCGCCAGCAGCTTGGGCTACCCCACAGATACGCAGTATTTT. This encodes CASSLGYPTDTQYF. This rearrangement joins TRBV5-1 to TRBJ2-3, with unresolved D. There are 14 residues in the CDR3. V was clipped by 0 bases and J by 2 bases, with 7 bases between them. From germline, CDR1 is SGHRS and CDR2 YFSETQ.

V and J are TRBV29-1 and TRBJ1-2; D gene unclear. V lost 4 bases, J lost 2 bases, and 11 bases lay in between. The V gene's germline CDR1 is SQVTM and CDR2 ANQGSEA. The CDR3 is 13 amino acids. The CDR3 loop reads CSVVSEQNYGYTF. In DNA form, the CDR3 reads TGCAGCGTTGTTAGTGAGCAGAACTATGGCTACACCTTC. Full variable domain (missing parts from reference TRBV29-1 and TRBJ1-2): SAVISQKPSRDICQRGTSLTIQCQVDSQVTMMFWYRQQPGQSLTLIATANQGSEATYESGFVIDKFPISRPNLTFSTLTVSNMSPEDSSIYLCSVVSEQNYGYTFGSGTRLTVV.

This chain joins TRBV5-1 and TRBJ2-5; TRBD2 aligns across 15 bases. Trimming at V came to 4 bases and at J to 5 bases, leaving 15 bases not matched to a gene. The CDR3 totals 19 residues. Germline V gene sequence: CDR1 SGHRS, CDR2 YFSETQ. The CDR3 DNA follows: TGCGCCAGCAGCCCAACAACCCCGGGACTAGCGGGAGGTCGGGAGACCCAGTACTTC. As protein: CASSPTTPGLAGGRETQYF.

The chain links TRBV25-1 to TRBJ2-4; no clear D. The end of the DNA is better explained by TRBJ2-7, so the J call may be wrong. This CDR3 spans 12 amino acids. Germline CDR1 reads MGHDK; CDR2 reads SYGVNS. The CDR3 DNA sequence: TGTGCCAGCAGTGAATACCCATACGAGCAGTACTTC. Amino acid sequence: CASSEYPYEQYF.

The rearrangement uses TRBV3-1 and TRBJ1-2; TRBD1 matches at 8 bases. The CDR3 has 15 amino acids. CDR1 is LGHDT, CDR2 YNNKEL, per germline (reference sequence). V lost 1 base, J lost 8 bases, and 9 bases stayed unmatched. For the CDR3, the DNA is TGTGCCAGCAGCCAAGTGGGGGCAGGGGGCAGCGGCTACACCTTC. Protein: CASSQVGAGGSGYTF.